The rows below give T cell receptor beta chains drawn from one sample of a study of shared clonotypes between healthy human individuals. This table comes from immunoSEQ multiplex PCR, and its TCRdb copy is limited to in-frame clones, with some not included. The sample shows 2 million to 3 million clones, roughly nine tenths of them seen only once. The sample was naive CD4+ T cells sorted from blood. The receptors originated from a man aged 18 to 29 in good health. The CDR3 runs from the conserved cysteine through the conserved F or W. A D gene is named only where the DNA matches it firmly. Only part of the rows carry a size: once, few, many, or a class if the clone is expanded.

D: .
V: TRBV23-1
size: .
J: TRBJ2-7
DNA: TGCGCCAGCAGTCCCGGGAACGTATCCTACGAGCAGTACTTC
CDR3: CASSPGNVSYEQYF

D: TRBD1
V: TRBV27
size: once
J: TRBJ2-1
DNA: TGTGCCAGCAGCCACCCCGGGACAGGGACTTACAATGAGCAGTTCTTC
CDR3: CASSHPGTGTYNEQFF

D: TRBD1
V: TRBV5-1
size: .
J: TRBJ1-2
DNA: TGCGCCAGCAGCCCGGGACAGGGGGGCTACACCTTC
CDR3: CASSPGQGGYTF

D: .
V: TRBV9
size: .
J: TRBJ1-1
DNA: TGTGCCAGCAGCGTAGAACCCGCTCAGGGGTCTGAAGCTTTCTTT
CDR3: CASSVEPAQGSEAFF

D: .
V: TRBV7-9
size: .
J: TRBJ2-6
DNA: TGTGCCAGCAGCTTTAGATTTCAGGCAACTGGGGCCAACGTCCTGACTTTC
CDR3: CASSFRFQATGANVLTF

D: TRBD1
V: TRBV5-1
size: .
J: TRBJ1-4
DNA: TGCGCCAGCAGCTCCTCGGGGGGGACAGGCAATGAAAAACTGTTTTTT
CDR3: CASSSSGGTGNEKLFF

D: TRBD1
V: TRBV28
size: once
J: TRBJ1-4
DNA: TGTGCCAGCAGTTTGACCCTCCCCGGGACAGGGGGTGAAAAACTGTTTTTT
CDR3: CASSLTLPGTGGEKLFF

D: TRBD2
V: TRBV9
size: once
J: TRBJ2-3
DNA: TGTGCCAGCAGCGTAGGACGACTAGCGGGGGAAACTAAGAACACAGATACGCAGTATTTT
CDR3: CASSVGRLAGETKNTDTQYF

D: .
V: TRBV18
size: .
J: TRBJ1-1
DNA: TGTGCCAGCTCACCAGGGAGGGACACTGAAGCTTTCTTT
CDR3: CASSPGRDTEAFF

D: .
V: TRBV2
size: .
J: TRBJ1-2
DNA: TGTGCCAGCAGAGGGGAAAACTATGGCTACACCTTC
CDR3: CASRGENYGYTF

D: TRBD1
V: TRBV6-5
size: .
J: TRBJ2-3
DNA: TGTGCCAGCAGTTGGGACAGGGATGAATTAGATACGCAGTATTTT
CDR3: CASSWDRDELDTQYF

D: .
V: TRBV30
size: .
J: TRBJ2-5
DNA: TGTGCCTGGAGTCTGCAGGGAGGGACCCAGTACTTC
CDR3: CAWSLQGGTQYF

D: .
V: TRBV7-9
size: .
J: TRBJ1-4
DNA: TGTGCCAGCAGCCGTAGGTCCCCGGGATCTAATGAAAAACTGTTTTTT
CDR3: CASSRRSPGSNEKLFF

D: .
V: TRBV7-2
size: .
J: TRBJ2-1
DNA: TGTGCCAGCAGCTTAGCGCTAATATTTGGGACGGCCCCCCTGAGCTCCTACAATGAGCAGTTCTTC
CDR3: CASSLALIFGTAPLSSYNEQFF

D: .
V: TRBV7-2
size: .
J: TRBJ2-3
DNA: TGTGCCAGCAGCCGCCTTCGCAGTCTCACAGATACGCAGTATTTT
CDR3: CASSRLRSLTDTQYF

D: .
V: TRBV5-4
size: .
J: TRBJ2-2
DNA: TGTGCCAGCAGCCCTGGGCCCTTGGTGAACACCGGGGAGCTGTTTTTT
CDR3: CASSPGPLVNTGELFF

D: .
V: TRBV28
size: .
J: TRBJ1-6
DNA: TGTGCCAGCAGTTTGGGGTCACCCCTCCACTTT
CDR3: CASSLGSPLHF

D: .
V: TRBV9
size: .
J: TRBJ2-7
DNA: TGTGCCAGCAGCGTAGAGTGGGTTCAAGGTTCCGAGCAGTACTTC
CDR3: CASSVEWVQGSEQYF

D: TRBD2
V: TRBV10-3
size: once
J: TRBJ2-7
DNA: TGTGCCATCAGAGACCCGGGACTAGTAAACGAGCAGTACTTC
CDR3: CAIRDPGLVNEQYF

D: .
V: TRBV7-2
size: .
J: TRBJ2-5
DNA: TGTGCCAGCAGCTTAGCGGGATGGCGGCAAGAGACCCAGTACTTC
CDR3: CASSLAGWRQETQYF

D: TRBD2
V: TRBV4-3
size: .
J: TRBJ2-3
DNA: TGCGCCAGCAGCCAGGGCATCCGGGGGGGGGATACGCAGTATTTT
CDR3: CASSQGIRGGDTQYF

D: .
V: TRBV10-1
size: .
J: TRBJ2-2
DNA: TGCGCCAGCAGTGGAAAAGTCACCGGGGAGCTGTTTTTT
CDR3: CASSGKVTGELFF

D: TRBD1
V: TRBV12-5
size: once
J: TRBJ2-4
DNA: TGTGCTAGTGGTTTGACTTACAGGGGGCGGAGAGCCAAAAACATTCAGTACTTC
CDR3: CASGLTYRGRRAKNIQYF

D: .
V: TRBV6-1
size: .
J: TRBJ1-6
DNA: TGTGCCAGCACCTCTAATGCGGGGAATGCCCACTTT
CDR3: CASTSNAGNAHF

D: .
V: TRBV4-1
size: once
J: TRBJ1-4
DNA: TGCGCCAGCAGCCAAGGTCGAACAGCAACTAATGAAAAACTGTTTTTT
CDR3: CASSQGRTATNEKLFF

D: TRBD1
V: TRBV30
size: .
J: TRBJ1-1
DNA: TGTGCCTGGAGTGTTGGACAGGGGTCGAACACTGAAGCTTTCTTT
CDR3: CAWSVGQGSNTEAFF

D: .
V: TRBV7-3
size: .
J: TRBJ1-1
DNA: TGTGCCAGCAGCTTAACCGAGCGTACTGAAGCTTTCTTT
CDR3: CASSLTERTEAFF

D: TRBD2
V: TRBV15
size: .
J: TRBJ2-1
DNA: TGTGCCACCAGCAGAGATGTGACTAGCGTTTACAATGAGCAGTTCTTC
CDR3: CATSRDVTSVYNEQFF

D: .
V: TRBV7-9
size: .
J: TRBJ1-5
DNA: TGTGCCAGCAGCGGACAGTATAGCAATCAGCCCCAGCATTTT
CDR3: CASSGQYSNQPQHF

D: TRBD1
V: TRBV9
size: .
J: TRBJ1-2
DNA: TGTGCCAGCAGCGGACGAAGACAGGGACAAATGAAGTTTGCGGTGAACTATGGCTACACCTTC
CDR3: CASSGRRQGQMKFAVNYGYTF

D: TRBD1
V: TRBV6-5
size: .
J: TRBJ1-5
DNA: TGTGCCAGCAGTGCTTCAGGGGGCCCTCCACAGCCCCAGCATTTT
CDR3: CASSASGGPPQPQHF

D: .
V: TRBV10-1
size: .
J: TRBJ2-7
DNA: TGCGCCAGCAGTGCCCCTCGGGGGAGTTCCTACGAGCAGTACTTC
CDR3: CASSAPRGSSYEQYF

D: TRBD1
V: TRBV19
size: few
J: TRBJ1-1
DNA: TGTGCCAGTAGAACGGACAGGGGGACTGAAGCTTTCTTT
CDR3: CASRTDRGTEAFF

D: .
V: TRBV5-1
size: .
J: TRBJ2-5
DNA: TGCGCCAGCAGCTCACCCGGGGGCGGGAGTTGGCAAGAGACCCAGTACTTC
CDR3: CASSSPGGGSWQETQYF

D: .
V: TRBV11-2
size: .
J: TRBJ1-3
DNA: TGTGCCAGCAGCTTAGGGGTTGGAAACACCATATATTTT
CDR3: CASSLGVGNTIYF

D: .
V: TRBV27
size: .
J: TRBJ2-1
DNA: TGTGCCAGCAGCCCCCTCGTAGGGTTTAGCTCCTACAATGAGCAGTTCTTC
CDR3: CASSPLVGFSSYNEQFF

D: .
V: TRBV11-2
size: .
J: TRBJ2-7
DNA: TGTGCCAGCAGCTCGTACTACGAGCAGTACTTC
CDR3: CASSSYYEQYF

D: TRBD2
V: TRBV2
size: .
J: TRBJ2-1
DNA: TGTGCCAGCAGTGAAAGACTAGCGGGGGCCAATGAGCAGTTCTTC
CDR3: CASSERLAGANEQFF

D: TRBD1
V: TRBV6-1
size: once
J: TRBJ1-5
DNA: TGTGCCAGCAGTGGACAGGGGAGCGGGCAGCCCCAGCATTTT
CDR3: CASSGQGSGQPQHF

D: .
V: TRBV10-1
size: .
J: TRBJ2-7
DNA: TGCGCCAGCAGTGAAACTCGGACAGTCTCAACCTACGAGCAGTACTTC
CDR3: CASSETRTVSTYEQYF

D: TRBD2
V: TRBV15
size: .
J: TRBJ2-3
DNA: TGTGCCACCAGCAGAGATAGCGGGACAACCGGAGATACGCAGTATTTT
CDR3: CATSRDSGTTGDTQYF

D: TRBD2
V: TRBV9
size: .
J: TRBJ2-1
DNA: TGTGCCAGCAGCGTAGGGACTAGCGGGGGGCCAACTTTCAATGAGCAGTTCTTC
CDR3: CASSVGTSGGPTFNEQFF

D: TRBD1
V: TRBV7-6
size: .
J: TRBJ1-4
DNA: TGTGCCAGCAGCTCCGTGAGGGACAGGGGGCGAAAACTGTTTTTT
CDR3: CASSSVRDRGRKLFF

D: .
V: TRBV19
size: .
J: TRBJ1-2
DNA: TGTGCCAGTAGTACCTATACGGGGTCCAACTATGGCTACACCTTC
CDR3: CASSTYTGSNYGYTF

D: .
V: TRBV6-6
size: few
J: TRBJ1-5
DNA: TGTGCCAGCCGAGGGGGCAATCAGCCCCAGCATTTT
CDR3: CASRGGNQPQHF

D: .
V: TRBV9
size: .
J: TRBJ2-5
DNA: TGTGCCAGCAGCGTACAAGGTGACACAGAGACCCAGTACTTC
CDR3: CASSVQGDTETQYF

D: .
V: TRBV19
size: .
J: TRBJ2-6
DNA: TGTGCCAGTAGTACTACCGGGACGGTCTACTCTGGGGCCAACGTCCTGACTTTC
CDR3: CASSTTGTVYSGANVLTF

D: .
V: TRBV5-6
size: .
J: TRBJ2-7
DNA: TGTGCCAGCAGCTTGGGAATTAAAGTCCGGGGGCATCAGTACTTC
CDR3: CASSLGIKVRGHQYF

D: .
V: TRBV5-1
size: .
J: TRBJ1-3
DNA: TGCGCCAGCAGCTTGGAGGGCGGAAACACCATATATTTT
CDR3: CASSLEGGNTIYF

D: .
V: TRBV30
size: .
J: TRBJ2-5
DNA: TGTGCCTGGAGTGATGACACCTTTTCAGGGACCCAGTACTTC
CDR3: CAWSDDTFSGTQYF

D: .
V: TRBV6-5
size: .
J: TRBJ1-1
DNA: TGTGCCAGCAGACTAACAGGACGCACTGAAGCTTTCTTT
CDR3: CASRLTGRTEAFF

D: .
V: TRBV6-5
size: .
J: TRBJ1-5
DNA: TGTGCCAGCAGTTCACACGGGGGAAGTAATCAGCCCCAGCATTTT
CDR3: CASSSHGGSNQPQHF

D: .
V: TRBV5-1
size: .
J: TRBJ1-2
DNA: TGCGCCAGCAGCCGGGACACCTCTAACTATGGCTACACCTTC
CDR3: CASSRDTSNYGYTF

D: TRBD2
V: TRBV15
size: .
J: TRBJ2-2
DNA: TGTGCCACCAGCAGAGATCACGGGGGGGCGAACACCGGGGAGCTGTTTTTT
CDR3: CATSRDHGGANTGELFF

D: TRBD1
V: TRBV6-5
size: .
J: TRBJ2-5
DNA: TGTGCCAGCAGACCGTCAGGGGGCCAAGAGACCCAGTACTTC
CDR3: CASRPSGGQETQYF

D: TRBD1
V: TRBV25-1
size: .
J: TRBJ1-1
DNA: TGTGCCAGCAGTGAATCCAGGGGGTTTGGAGGCAGCACTGAAGCTTTCTTT
CDR3: CASSESRGFGGSTEAFF

D: .
V: TRBV5-1
size: .
J: TRBJ2-3
DNA: TGCGCCAGCAGTCTTACCACAGATACGCAGTATTTT
CDR3: CASSLTTDTQYF